This T cell receptor (beta chain) was found in a study of cytomegalovirus exposure and HLA in healthy donors. Termini included, the CDR3 measures 14 amino acids. Looked up from germline, CDR1 is MDHEN and CDR2 is SYDVKM. The PCR contained 60 Vbeta and 13 Jbeta primers. Profiled with immunoSEQ multiplex PCR; TCRdb holds only in-frame clones, not every one. The table has 150,000 to 200,000 clones, around 86% seen once; the top ten hold over 0.85%. This clone was seen just once. Antigen specificity is unknown. Because the CDR3's place on the DNA is in doubt, the DNA is left out and the CDR3 is given as listed by TCRdb. Findings and limits, study-wide: Excluded: some indistinguishable V segments such as TRBV6-2 and TRBV6-3. The dataset shows that most TCR sequences were rare, while some public TCRs occurred in many donors. In a later analysis, most CMV-associated TCR beta chains appeared HLA-restricted.

The chain couples TRBV28 to TRBJ1-2. The receptor was isolated from a girl aged 2-15 years in good health and CMV-seropositive. Sequenced material: PBMCs. CDR3 amino acids: CASSSSTEENGYTF.